Described below is a single T cell receptor beta chain sequence and its context. This clone was seen only once. The clone's antigen remains unknown. No much larger clone is present one base from it, and per-base qualities are unavailable. The meaning of the sample's time point label: cycle 1 day 1 (C1D1), immediately before nivolumab initiation. Every trial patient had relapsed following autologous stem cell transplantation, and prior brentuximab vedotin exposure was what differed among cohorts A, B and C. A total of fewer than 70 patients with relapsed/refractory classical Hodgkin lymphoma made up the trial cohort, and each patient's best overall response was complete response, partial response or progressive disease. In the multi-cohort phase II CheckMate 205 trial, trial patients received single-agent nivolumab. An independent review committee assessed best overall response using the 2007 International Working Group response criteria. Trial PBMCs were collected immediately before nivolumab initiation (C1D1) and during therapy at cycle 2 day 1 and cycle 4 day 1. Peripheral blood was collected in 8 mL Vacutainer Cell Preparation Tubes, from which PBMCs were isolated by centrifugation and then cryopreserved.

V and J lose 10 bases and 1 base, and a span of 11 bases separates them. The germline V gene yields MDHEN for CDR1 and SYDVKM for CDR2. From its cysteine to its phenylalanine, the CDR3 spans 13 amino acids. The kept DNA is CDR3 alone, 39 bases in frame from the first base. This entry belongs to a study of PD-1 blockade in classical Hodgkin lymphoma (TCRdb year 2020). For the wider study: Nivolumab dosing was 3 mg/kg intravenously every 2 weeks, continuing until either disease progression or unacceptable toxicity. The study used CyTOF and TCR beta sequencing to define a peripheral blood immune signature of response to PD-1 blockade in classical Hodgkin lymphoma. Study-wide conclusions, independent of this receptor: Trial patients achieving complete response had baseline diversity similar to newly diagnosed patients, whereas partial responders and progressors had significantly lower diversity. By C4D1, a significant rise was seen in CD4+ TCR diversity but not in CD8+ TCR diversity (p=0.0027 vs p=0.16), and the rise was most apparent among complete responders (p=0.02). Baseline TCR diversity was reported to be lower in newly diagnosed patients than in healthy donors, and even lower in relapsed/refractory patients. Only a single clinical trial cohort was studied, and what caused the repertoire differences, possibly disease activity or prior therapy, remained undefined. Lower diversity was observed in patients in whom nivolumab was started less than 1 year after ASCT, and these patients were excluded from later analyses so that confounding by immune reconstitution would be avoided.

The Qiagen DNeasy kit was used to extract genomic DNA both from unsorted PBMCs and from the negatively selected CD4+ and CD8+ fractions. Using primers that anneal to V and J segments, immunoSEQ multiplex PCR amplified the TCR beta CDR3 regions. A synthetic immune receptor repertoire was used to minimize amplification bias, and any residual bias was removed computationally once sequencing was done. The original pipeline was this. Repertoire diversity was quantified as the Shannon entropy index using custom Python scripts. Unsorted, CD4+ and CD8+ repertoires were analyzed separately, except for combined analyses in which CD4+ and CD8+ sequences were merged in silico. Clonal expansion was defined as at least a 2-fold frequency increase after treatment relative to C1D1, with a pseudocount of 0.5 for undetected baseline clones. Singleton clones were defined as clones with 0 or 1 copy at C1D1, and non-singleton clones were defined as clones with 2 or more copies. Clones expanded in unsorted samples were labelled as CD4+, CD8+ or unknown by matching protein sequences in sorted samples from the same patient. Wilcoxon tests were applied to paired samples to test diversity changes from C1D1 to C4D1. The table comes from immuneACCESS by way of TCRdb, which keeps in-frame sequences with V and J called. Part of the clones is missing from these tables; in studies checked, under half for an unresolved V gene and the rest for unknown reasons. For V, J and clone size, that table is used; D and trimming come from the DNA. This sample is represented by about 97,000 clones; around 80% of them were singletons. The ten biggest clones cover less than 15% of the sample.

Source: peripheral blood mononuclear cells (PBMCs), taken at baseline. The rearrangement combines TRBV28 with TRBJ2-1; the D element might be TRBD1 or TRBD2, as each aligns at 6 bases. The TCR sequence derives from a human donor with classical Hodgkin lymphoma. The DNA sequence reads TGTGCCATCCAGGGGAGGTCCTACAATGAGCAGTTCTTC. It specifies CAIQGRSYNEQFF.